The T cell receptor (beta chain) described here comes from a study of T cell clonotyping in hematopoietic cell transplantation. In this sample, this clone turned up a few times. Germline V gives CDR1 PRHDT, CDR2 FYEKMQ (reference sequence). CDR3 length equals 13 residues. The ends were cut back, 5 bases at V and 6 bases at J, with 14 bases in the middle. Some clones are missing from TCRdb's copy, which holds only in-frame ones; the method was immunoSEQ multiplex PCR. The sample consists of roughly 12,000 clones, around 49% of them appearing once. What was sequenced was peripheral blood mononuclear cells. This sequence joins TRBV13 and TRBJ2-7; D might be TRBD1 (6 bases). The clonotype comes from a man aged 45-60 years in good health. Some clones in this sample may be carry-over from other donors' samples. The DNA of the CDR3 is TGTGCCAGCAGCCCCACGGACAGCTTCGAGCAGTACTTC. Encoded protein: CASSPTDSFEQYF. Full variable domain (rest looked up from reference TRBV13 and TRBJ2-7): AAGVIQSPRHLIKEKRETATLKCYPIPRHDTVYWYQQGPGQDPQFLISFYEKMQSDKGSIPDRFSAQQFSDYHSELNMSSLELGDSALYFCASSPTDSFEQYFGPGTRLTVT.